The 22 T cell receptor beta chains below come from one sample, sequenced in a study of immune heterogeneity within non-small cell lung tumors. In a multiplex PCR, 32 V and 13 J primers amplified TCR beta CDR3. Each CDR3 protein gets one entry after TCRdb re-called the multiplex PCR reads with MiXCR. The data show 20,000 to 25,000 distinct CDR3 sequences, with 25% to 30% seen just once and around 3.8% held by the top ten. Per sample, around 0.55 ug of bulk tumor genomic DNA was the template used. Several far-apart biopsies were taken per primary tumor during surgery. The study enrolled patients with untreated, newly diagnosed non-small cell lung cancer who underwent curative surgery. Sequencing was done on a sample of lung tumor tissue. The source is a man aged 35 to 55 with non-small cell lung cancer.

Remarks on this clonotype: Relative to the germline gene, one junction end is altered; a read error may explain this. V usage is TRBV7-9 and J usage is TRBJ2-7, with 12 bases identical to TRBD1. The germline V gene has CDR1 SEHNR and CDR2 FQNEAQ (reference sequence). The CDR3 spans 15 residues. The CDR3 loop is CASSYSGTGGYEHYF. In DNA, the CDR3 is TGTGCCAGCAGTTACTCCGGGACAGGGGGCTACGAGCACTACTTC. Full variable domain (remainder filled in from reference TRBV7-9 and TRBJ2-7): DTGVSQNPRHKITKRGQNVTFRCDPISEHNRLYWYRQTLGQGPEFLTYFQNEAQLEKSRLLSDRFSAERPKGSFSTLEIQRTEQGDSAMYLCASSYSGTGGYEHYFGPGTRLTVT.

This clonotype is labeled as medium-sized (0.01 to 0.1%). The V gene is TRBV27, the J gene TRBJ1-5; TRBD1 might be the D (5 bases). Germline loops: CDR1 MNHEY, CDR2 SMNVEV (reference sequence). The CDR3 contains 14 residues. The V end was cut by 2 bases, the J end by 6 bases, with 11 bases between. The CDR3 DNA reads TGTGCCAGCAGTTTAGACTACCAGGGTCAGCCCCAGCATTTT. Protein sequence: CASSLDYQGQPQHF.

The table lists this clonotype with many counts. V usage is TRBV9 and J usage is TRBJ2-5; the D gene is possibly TRBD1 (5 bases). V lost 0 bases and J 5 bases, leaving 14 bases between the germline ends. Germline CDR1 SGDLS, CDR2 YYNGEE. This CDR3 contains 15 residues. CDR3 sequence (DNA): TGTGCCAGCAGCGTAGGGGGCCCGACTGGGGAGACCCAGTACTTC. Residues: CASSVGGPTGETQYF.

This clonotype was observed many times. The V call is TRBV12-5, the J call TRBJ2-7; 8 bases align to TRBD1. V trimming: 4 bases; J trimming: 5 bases; junction bases outside the gene matches: 4. Germline CDR1 is LGHNT and CDR2 is FRNRAP. The CDR3 extends over 13 amino acids. The chain's CDR3 is CASGWTGLNEQYF. CDR3 nucleotides: TGTGCTAGTGGTTGGACAGGGCTCAACGAGCAGTACTTC.

This clonotype was counted many times. V and J are TRBV10-3 and TRBJ2-7; 10 bases are a match to TRBD1. In germline, CDR1 is ENHRY, CDR2 SYGVKD. V shed 7 bases and J 3 bases; nucleotides not matched to a gene: 9. The CDR3 consists of 15 residues. Here the CDR3 reads CAIKEGTGAFYEQYF. The CDR3 nucleotides read TGTGCCATCAAGGAGGGGACAGGGGCTTTCTACGAGCAGTACTTC.

This clonotype was picked up a small number of times. This sequence joins TRBV28 and TRBJ1-1, with D unclear. The CDR3 is made up of 14 amino acids. The V gene lost 7 bases and the J gene lost 4 bases, with 16 bases spanning the gap. The germline CDR1 and CDR2 sequences are MDHEN and SYDVKM. This CDR3 reads CASIPVGIATEAFF. CDR3 in DNA: TGTGCCAGCATCCCGGTGGGTATAGCCACTGAAGCTTTCTTT.

This clonotype rates as large. The rearrangement links TRBV7-9 to TRBJ1-5, with D hard to call. Germline values: CDR1 SEHNR, CDR2 FQNEAQ (reference sequence). The CDR3 has 14 residues. V was trimmed by 3 bases and J by 0 bases, leaving 6 bases between them. CDR3 amino acids: CASSFSPSNQPQHF. The CDR3 DNA is TGTGCCAGCAGCTTCTCGCCTAGCAATCAGCCCCAGCATTTT.

The chain carries TRBV6-1 and TRBJ2-5; possibly TRBD1 or TRBD2 for D (6 bases each). Per the germline V gene, CDR1 is MNHNS and CDR2 is SASEGT. V was shortened by 7 bases and J by 5 bases, with 14 bases between the two germline ends. This CDR3 has 13 residues. CDR3 DNA: TGTGCCAGCAAAAAGGGGGGCGCGGAGACCCAGTACTTC. Its protein product is CASKKGGAETQYF.

This clonotype was recorded many times. The chain joins TRBV5-6 to TRBJ2-3; 15 positions match TRBD2. The V segment lost 1 base and the J segment 0 bases; nucleotides outside the gene matches: 9. CDR1 is SGHDT, CDR2 YYEEEE, per germline. CDR3 length: 20 amino acids. CDR3 bases: TGTGCCAGCAGCTTGTTGGGACTAGCGGGAGGCTCCGCTAGCACAGATACGCAGTATTTT. This sequence encodes CASSLLGLAGGSASTDTQYF.

This clonotype was counted between two and nine times. This chain links TRBV7-9 with TRBJ2-4; TRBD1 is a possible D gene (5 bases). CDR1 is SEHNR and CDR2 is FQNEAQ in the germline V gene (reference sequence). CDR3 length: 12 residues. V lost 3 bases to trimming and J lost 10 bases, with 10 bases between them. Here the CDR3 reads CASSLNRNIQYF. CDR3 nucleotide sequence: TGTGCCAGCAGCTTGAACAGGAATATTCAGTACTTC.

Of note for this clonotype: A much larger clonotype is one base distant, so this may be a read error. Because the CDR3 is missing its conserved closing phenylalanine or tryptophan, this is likely a read error. It is unclear where the CDR3 begins or ends on the DNA, so no DNA is shown, and the CDR3 is as TCRdb lists it. The gene calls are TRBV2 and TRBJ2-4; whether TRBD2, the table's D call, matches the DNA was not checked. The germline V gene has CDR1 SNHLY and CDR2 FYNNEI. The CDR3 has 12 residues if both end residues are counted. The CDR3 region is CASSSDSGLSVV.

The chain is built from TRBV4-1 and TRBJ2-1; 7 bases align to TRBD1. The CDR3 has 16 residues. Looked up from germline, CDR1 is MGHRA and CDR2 is YSYEKL. The V and J ends lost 1 base and 0 bases, in that order; junction bases with no gene match: 3. CDR3 loop: CASSQGWTGSYNEQFF. DNA for the CDR3: TGCGCCAGCAGCCAAGGTTGGACAGGCTCCTACAATGAGCAGTTCTTC.

The genes are TRBV19 and TRBJ2-2, with TRBD2 identical over 7 bases. Germline V gives CDR1 LNHDA, CDR2 SQIVND (reference sequence). J lost 6 bases, V lost 10 bases, and 8 bases had no gene match. The CDR3 runs 13 residues. Written as DNA, the CDR3 is TGTGCCACCGACCGAGGACTAGCCGGGGAGCTGTTTTTT. Its translation: CATDRGLAGELFF.

In this sample, this clonotype turned up once. The CDR3 region is CASSLRAAGEQFF. In nucleotides, the CDR3 is TGTGCCAGCAGCTTGCGCGCGGCTGGTGAGCAGTTCTTC. The chain employs TRBV11-1 and TRBJ2-1; D remains unclear. Deletions cut 3 bases from V and 9 bases from J, with 12 bases between. Per the germline V gene, CDR1 is SGHAT and CDR2 is FQDESV (reference sequence). This CDR3 has 13 residues.

On this clonotype itself: The junction and the germline gene differ at one end; a read error may be behind it. CDR3 sequence reads: CASSSGSSYNDQFF. As DNA, the CDR3 is TGTGCCAGCAGTAGCGGGAGCTCCTACAATGATCAGTTCTTC. This rearrangement joins TRBV9 to TRBJ2-1, with 9 bases fitting TRBD2. The length of the CDR3 is 14 residues. Germline V gives CDR1 SGDLS, CDR2 YYNGEE.

This clonotype was detected many times. V gene TRBV2 combines with J gene TRBJ2-7, with TRBD2 matching 7 bases. CDR3 length: 14 amino acids. With V trimmed by 7 bases and J by 2 bases, 8 bases remained unmatched. The germline V gene encodes CDR1 SNHLY and CDR2 FYNNEI. CDR3 nucleotide sequence: TGTGCCAGCACCAAGACTAGCCCAACCTACGAGCAGTACTTC. As protein: CASTKTSPTYEQYF.

This clonotype was detected ten times or more. The chain uses TRBV11-3 and TRBJ2-3; D call uncertain. Per germline, CDR1 SGHNT and CDR2 YENEEA. V lost 3 bases and J 4 bases, leaving 5 bases between the germline ends. The length of the CDR3 is 12 residues. CDR3 DNA: TGTGCCAGCAGCTTTCGGGCAGATACGCAGTATTTT. It yields the protein CASSFRADTQYF.

A note on this clonotype: A much larger clone lies a single base off, so this may be a read error. J is TRBJ2-3 and V is TRBV11-3, with a possible D match to TRBD2 (5 bases). This CDR3 is built from 19 residues. Looked up from germline, CDR1 is SGHNT and CDR2 is YENEEA. CDR3 nucleotides: TGTGCCAGCAGCATGTCCCGAAGGGCCAGCGTCCCTAGCACAGATAGGCAGTATTTT. Encoded protein: CASSMSRRASVPSTDRQYF.

This clonotype was seen ten or more times. V gene TRBV12-3 or TRBV12-4 combines with J gene TRBJ1-1, with a weak D call TRBD1 (5 bases). The CDR3 contains 13 residues. V was trimmed by 3 bases and J by 2 bases, leaving 7 bases between them. The CDR3 DNA follows: TGTGCCAGCAGTTTGGGGGAAAACACTGAAGCTTTCTTT. Translation: CASSLGENTEAFF.

This clonotype was counted between two and nine times. V usage is TRBV5-8 and J usage is TRBJ2-2; a weak D match, TRBD1 (5 bases). Trimming shortened V by 7 bases and J by 6 bases, and 16 bases separated the two germline ends. The CDR3 spans 14 residues. Germline CDR1 and CDR2: SGHTS and YDEGEE. The CDR3 loop is CASDLPFRAGELFF. The CDR3 bases are TGTGCCAGCGACCTCCCTTTCAGGGCCGGGGAGCTGTTTTTT.

Within the sample, this clonotype is medium-sized. V and J are TRBV6-2 or TRBV6-3 and TRBJ1-2; 8 bases agree with TRBD1. V shed 4 bases, J shed 3 bases, and the junction held 7 bases outside the gene matches. The CDR3 totals 15 residues. Germline CDR1 and CDR2: MNHEY and SVGEGT. The CDR3 DNA is TGTGCCAGCAGTTCGGACAGGGTTGGCGACTATGGCTACACCTTC. Amino acid sequence: CASSSDRVGDYGYTF.

By its share, this clonotype is medium-sized (0.01 to 0.1%). V usage is TRBV6-1 and J usage is TRBJ2-7; no clear D gene. Trimming removed 5 bases at V and 4 bases at J, with 21 bases between. Per the germline V gene, CDR1 is MNHNS and CDR2 is SASEGT. There are 16 residues in the CDR3. CDR3 residues: CASSFRREGVVYEQYF. As DNA, the CDR3 is TGTGCCAGCAGTTTCCGCCGAGAAGGCGTGGTATACGAGCAGTACTTC.